A selection of T cell receptor beta chains follows, all from one sample in a study of long-term antiretroviral therapy in people with HIV. Produced via immunoSEQ multiplex PCR; TCRdb's table is partial and in-frame only. The sample carries some 30,000 clones, 97% recorded once. The sequenced sample was unsorted PBMCs, obtained 7.6 years after starting antiretroviral therapy. These receptor sequences come from a man between 25 and 39 years old with HIV. Both conserved end residues are part of each CDR3. The D gene is left open where the match is weak. Not all rows give a size; the values are once, few, many and, for expanded clones, a class.

cdr3_nt: TGTGCCAGCAGCGTTGGGACAGGGAATATGGGGGAGTCCTACGAGCAGTACTTC; cdr3_aa: CASSVGTGNMGESYEQYF; j_call: TRBJ2-7; v_call: TRBV9; clone_size: NA; d_call: TRBD1
cdr3_nt: TGTGCCAGTAGAAGGGGGTCTGGGGCCAACGTCCTGACTTTC; cdr3_aa: CASRRGSGANVLTF; j_call: TRBJ2-6; v_call: TRBV19; clone_size: NA; d_call: NA
cdr3_nt: TGTGCCAGCAGCCAAGCTGAGGGAGCGACCCAGTACTTC; cdr3_aa: CASSQAEGATQYF; j_call: TRBJ2-5; v_call: TRBV14; clone_size: NA; d_call: NA
cdr3_nt: TGTGCCAGCAGCCAATCCTTCCGGTCGGGACAGGGGCTTTACGAGCAGTACTTC; cdr3_aa: CASSQSFRSGQGLYEQYF; j_call: TRBJ2-7; v_call: TRBV7-2; clone_size: once; d_call: TRBD1
cdr3_nt: TGTGCCAGCAGCGTAGGCGGGAGGCCGGGGAATGAGCAGTTCTTC; cdr3_aa: CASSVGGRPGNEQFF; j_call: TRBJ2-1; v_call: TRBV9; clone_size: NA; d_call: TRBD2
cdr3_nt: TGTGCCAGCAACAGGGACGAGCAGTACTTC; cdr3_aa: CASNRDEQYF; j_call: TRBJ2-7; v_call: TRBV2; clone_size: NA; d_call: NA
cdr3_nt: TGTGCCAGCAGTTACTCGACCCAGGGTGAGGGCTACACCTTC; cdr3_aa: CASSYSTQGEGYTF; j_call: TRBJ1-2; v_call: TRBV6-6; clone_size: once; d_call: NA
cdr3_nt: TGTGCCAGCAGCCTGGACAGGGCTTCCTACGAGCAGTACTTC; cdr3_aa: CASSLDRASYEQYF; j_call: TRBJ2-7; v_call: TRBV5-4; clone_size: NA; d_call: TRBD1
cdr3_nt: TGTGCCAGCAGTTCAACAGTTGCTGACACTGAAGCTTTCTTT; cdr3_aa: CASSSTVADTEAFF; j_call: TRBJ1-1; v_call: TRBV5-4; clone_size: NA; d_call: NA
cdr3_nt: TGTGCCAGTAGTATTCTGACTCCGCTAGCCGGCACAGATACGCAGTATTTT; cdr3_aa: CASSILTPLAGTDTQYF; j_call: TRBJ2-3; v_call: TRBV19; clone_size: once; d_call: NA